Shown below are 30 T cell receptor beta chains from a single sample sequenced in a study of vaccination and CD4 T cells after COVID-19. Their recognized antigens are unknown. The Oncomine TCR Beta short-read assay sequenced DNA from cultured CD4+ T cells. TCRdb itself ran the PCR reads through MiXCR, one entry per CDR3 protein. The table lists under 15,000 distinct CDR3 sequences, around 42% of them singletons. Treatment here: roughly 10-day PBMC culture with coronavirus spike peptide pools or control peptides (ViraFEST assay). This specimen was CD4+ T cells from blood, cultured in vitro, taken before SARS-CoV-2 vaccination. The receptors were gathered from a human donor who had recovered from COVID-19.

The V gene is TRBV11-1, the J gene TRBJ2-1; 7 bases fit TRBD2. Germline V gives CDR1 SGHAT, CDR2 FQDESV (reference sequence). The CDR3 runs to 12 residues. Trimming at V came to 6 bases and at J to 8 bases, leaving 4 bases not matched to a gene. For the CDR3, the DNA is TGTGCCAGCAGTCCTCGGGGGGATGAGCAGTTCTTC. This encodes CASSPRGDEQFF.

The gene calls are TRBV6-5 and TRBJ2-5, with D possibly being TRBD1 (5 bases). Trimming stripped 2 bases from V and 2 bases from J, with 6 bases between. The CDR3 runs to 13 residues. CDR1 and CDR2 from the germline V gene are MNHEY and SVGAGI. DNA of the CDR3: TGTGCCAGCAGTTACAGGGGACAAGAGACCCAGTACTTC. Amino acid sequence: CASSYRGQETQYF.

The V call is TRBV7-8, the J call TRBJ1-4; D ambiguous. CDR3 length: 12 amino acids. Germline lookup yields CDR1 SGHVS and CDR2 FQNEAQ. V was cut by 5 bases and J by 7 bases, with 8 bases left in between. CDR3 nucleotide sequence: TGTGCCAGCAGCCCCCTCGGTGAAAAACTGTTTTTT. The encoded protein is CASSPLGEKLFF.

This clonotype was seen a few times. J is TRBJ2-5 and V is TRBV6-1, with a possible D match to TRBD1 (5 bases). Germline values: CDR1 MNHNS, CDR2 SASEGT. Trimming took 7 bases from V and 4 from J, leaving 13 bases between them. This CDR3 has 13 amino acids. This CDR3 is CASTYRQGETQYF. The CDR3 DNA reads TGTGCCAGCACGTACAGGCAGGGAGAGACCCAGTACTTC.

This clonotype was counted only a few times. The rearrangement joins TRBV7-9 to TRBJ1-6; D is unresolved. CDR3 length: 13 residues. The germline gives CDR1 SEHNR, CDR2 FQNEAQ (reference sequence). V was clipped by 1 base and J by 7 bases, with 5 bases between them. The CDR3 loop reads CASSLDWNSPLHF. The DNA of the CDR3 is TGTGCCAGCAGCTTAGACTGGAATTCACCCCTCCACTTT.

This clonotype was counted only a few times. The rearrangement joins TRBV21-1 to TRBJ1-1; the tabulated D call, TRBD1, remains unverified against the DNA. TRBV21-1 is listed as a pseudogene. This CDR3 has 12 residues. Here the CDR3 reads CASSRCRGEAFF. The DNA for the CDR3 is TGTGCCAGCAGCAGGTGCCGGGGTGAAGCTTTCTTT.

This clonotype was seen a few times. The chain uses TRBV28 and TRBJ2-1, with 8 bases fitting TRBD2. This CDR3 contains 17 residues. Trimming took 2 bases from V and 6 from J; bases not matched to a gene: 12. Germline V gene data show CDR1 as MDHEN and CDR2 as SYDVKM. The CDR3 loop is CASSLAWFGGRSNEQFF. CDR3 sequence (DNA): TGTGCCAGCAGTTTAGCCTGGTTTGGCGGGAGGTCCAATGAGCAGTTCTTC.

This sequence joins TRBV6-1 and TRBJ1-2; no clear D gene. Between the trimmed V and J ends, which lost 6 bases and 8 bases, there was a span of 28 bases. This CDR3 region has 17 residues. Germline V gene lookup returns CDR1 MNHNS and CDR2 SASEGT. The CDR3 sequence is CASRPSVGREVSKGYTF. In nucleotides, the CDR3 is TGTGCCAGCAGGCCCTCGGTGGGTAGGGAAGTTTCGAAAGGCTACACCTTC.

This clonotype was found a few times. The chain links TRBV20-1 to TRBJ2-5; D gene ambiguous. There are 14 residues in the CDR3. V was cut by 0 bases and J by 2 bases, with 10 bases left in between. CDR1 is DFQATT and CDR2 is SNEGSKA in the germline V gene (reference sequence). CDR3 bases: TGCAGTGCTAGAGATCTCAATGGGCAAGAGACCCAGTACTTC. Protein product: CSARDLNGQETQYF.

V is TRBV7-2 and J is TRBJ2-7, with 7 bases lining up with TRBD1. The ends lost 1 base at V and 3 bases at J; junction bases unmatched: 3. The CDR3 is 14 amino acids. Germline assignment: CDR1 SGHTA and CDR2 FQGNSA. The CDR3 DNA reads TGTGCCAGCAGCTTAGGGGACAGCGGCTACGAGCAGTACTTC. Its translation is CASSLGDSGYEQYF.

The CDR3 DNA sequence: TGTGCCAGCACATCAGGACTCATAACCTACGAGCAGTACTTC. Protein sequence: CASTSGLITYEQYF. The chain employs TRBV6-1 and TRBJ2-7; a weak D match, TRBD2 (5 bases). CDR3 size: 14 residues. Germline V CDR1 and CDR2: MNHNS, SASEGT. V dropped 7 bases and J dropped 2 bases, with 15 bases sitting between them.

This clonotype was seen only once. V gene TRBV28 combines with J gene TRBJ1-2; D call uncertain. This CDR3 region has 14 residues. V shed 3 bases and J shed 4 bases, with 12 bases lying between them. The germline gives CDR1 MDHEN, CDR2 SYDVKM. CDR3 DNA sequence: TGTGCCAGCAGTTTGTTTGACGGCGCCTATGGCTACACCTTC. Residues: CASSLFDGAYGYTF.

This clonotype was seen more than once but under ten times. The chain uses TRBV6-5 and TRBJ1-2; 10 bases align to TRBD1. Per germline, CDR1 MNHEY and CDR2 SVGAGI. V trimming: 4 bases; J trimming: 6 bases; junction bases outside the gene matches: 2. CDR3 size: 13 residues. In DNA form, the CDR3 reads TGTGCCAGCAGTTTAGACAGGGGGCATGGCTACACCTTC. This codes for CASSLDRGHGYTF.

As regards this clonotype: One end of the junction is discordant with germline, which a read error may explain. This chain joins TRBV12-5 and TRBJ1-1, with TRBD1 as a possible D gene (6 bases). This CDR3 is 13 amino acids long. Per germline, CDR1 LGHNT and CDR2 FRNRAP. CDR3 sequence reads: CASGLGARTEAFF. In DNA, the CDR3 is TGTGCTAGTGGGTTGGGGGCGCGGACTGAAGCTTTCTTT. The complete variable domain, with remaining parts taken from reference TRBV12-5 and TRBJ1-1, reads DARVTQTPRHKVTEMGQEVTMRCQPILGHNTVFWYRQTMMQGLELLAYFRNRAPLDDSGMPKDRFSAEMPDATLATLKIQPSEPRDSAVYFCASGLGARTEAFFGQGTRLTVV.

This clonotype was recorded a few times. The rearrangement links TRBV27 to TRBJ2-7; 14 bases fit TRBD2. V gave up 6 bases and J gave up 5 bases; unmatched junction bases: 12. Germline V gene lookup returns CDR1 MNHEY and CDR2 SMNVEV (reference sequence). The CDR3 sequence is 17 residues long. The CDR3 reads CASSKLTSGGGNHEQYF. As DNA, the CDR3 is TGTGCCAGCAGCAAATTGACTAGCGGGGGGGGTAACCACGAGCAGTACTTC.

This clonotype was seen a few times. This chain uses TRBV20-1 with TRBJ1-2; D might be TRBD1 (5 bases). Germline loops: CDR1 DFQATT, CDR2 SNEGSKA (reference sequence). Trimming stripped 6 bases from V and 5 bases from J, with 13 bases between. This CDR3 region has 12 residues. The CDR3 sequence: CSAVAGTYGYTF. Here the CDR3 DNA reads TGCAGTGCCGTAGCCGGGACGTATGGCTACACCTTC.

CDR3 sequence reads: CASSAGHRTEAFF. The DNA for the CDR3 is TGTGCCAGCAGTGCCGGACACAGGACTGAAGCTTTCTTT. The chain uses TRBV2 and TRBJ1-1; maybe TRBD1 (5 bases). Germline CDR1 SNHLY, CDR2 FYNNEI. The CDR3 totals 13 residues. Trimming stripped 4 bases from V and 5 bases from J, with 11 bases between.

The rearrangement joins TRBV23-1 to TRBJ1-1; maybe TRBD1 (5 bases). TRBV23-1 is assigned to the ORF class and has an uncertain function. Trimming stripped 4 bases from V and 1 base from J, with 10 bases between. The CDR3 spans 14 residues. The CDR3 DNA reads as TGCGCCAGCAGTCTCAACAGGAGGAACACTGAAGCTTTCTTT. It specifies CASSLNRRNTEAFF.

The chain is built from TRBV5-6 and TRBJ1-2; TRBD1 agrees at 8 bases. Germline V CDR1 and CDR2: SGHDT, YYEEEE. The V gene end was trimmed by 3 bases and the J gene end by 2 bases; junction bases not matched to a gene: 3. This CDR3 is 14 amino acids long. The CDR3 protein is CASSWRTGNYGYTF. As DNA, the CDR3 is TGTGCCAGCAGCTGGAGGACAGGGAACTATGGCTACACCTTC.

The genes are TRBV29-1 and TRBJ2-7, with no clear D. Trimming stripped 6 bases from V and 2 bases from J, with 8 bases between. Per germline, CDR1 SQVTM and CDR2 ANQGSEA. The CDR3 runs to 11 residues. CDR3 sequence reads: CSVNHAYEQYF. In nucleotides, the CDR3 is TGCAGCGTGAATCACGCCTACGAGCAGTACTTC.

This clonotype was observed a handful of times. The chain carries TRBV27 and TRBJ2-7; no clear D gene. The CDR3 totals 13 residues. Germline V gene sequence: CDR1 MNHEY, CDR2 SMNVEV (reference sequence). The V end was cut by 1 base, the J end by 2 bases, with 6 bases between. The CDR3 DNA sequence: TGTGCCAGCAGTTTATTGGGCCCCTACGAGCAGTACTTC. It codes for CASSLLGPYEQYF.

This chain joins TRBV20-1 and TRBJ2-1, with D tentatively TRBD1 (6 bases). Germline CDR1 is DFQATT and CDR2 is SNEGSKA (reference sequence). CDR3 length equals 14 residues. With 1 base removed from V and 7 bases from J, the gap between germline ends came to 14 bases. CDR3 DNA sequence: TGCAGTGCTAGAGGCGGTACAGGGCCTAATGAGCAGTTCTTC. This gives the protein CSARGGTGPNEQFF.

V is TRBV6-1 and J is TRBJ1-2; no clear D. Trimming cost V 5 bases and J 7 bases, with 14 bases left between them. This CDR3 spans 13 amino acids. Germline lookup yields CDR1 MNHNS and CDR2 SASEGT. In nucleotides, the CDR3 is TGTGCCAGCAGTCCGGGCCGGCCCGGTGGCTACACCTTC. This encodes CASSPGRPGGYTF.

This sequence joins TRBV20-1 and TRBJ1-6, with D hard to call. The CDR3 is made up of 16 amino acids. V shed 0 bases and J shed 7 bases, with 16 bases lying between them. The germline gives CDR1 DFQATT, CDR2 SNEGSKA (reference sequence). The chain's CDR3 is CSARDLLNGLNSPLHF. CDR3 sequence (DNA): TGCAGTGCTAGAGATCTGTTGAACGGACTAAATTCACCCCTCCACTTT.

The J gene is TRBJ2-7, the V gene TRBV6-5; D is possibly TRBD2 (6 bases). The germline V and J ends were trimmed by 0 bases and 6 bases, with 15 bases remaining between them. The CDR3 has 15 residues. The germline V gene encodes CDR1 MNHEY and CDR2 SVGAGI. The CDR3 DNA follows: TGTGCCAGCAGTTACTCGAAAACGGGAGCGGGCGAGCAGTACTTC. Its protein product is CASSYSKTGAGEQYF.

The chain employs TRBV20-1 and TRBJ1-5; D call uncertain. Germline-derived CDR1 and CDR2 are DFQATT and SNEGSKA (reference sequence). Trimming removed 3 bases from V and 3 bases from J, with 18 bases in between. This CDR3 has 16 amino acids. This CDR3 is CSARSAPSRNNQPQHF. DNA for the CDR3: TGCAGTGCTAGGTCTGCACCGTCCCGCAACAATCAGCCCCAGCATTTT.

With regard to this clonotype: The junction and the germline gene differ at one end; a read error may be behind it. This chain joins TRBV7-8 and TRBJ1-1, with D tentatively TRBD1 (6 bases). CDR1 is SGHVS and CDR2 is FQNEAQ in the germline V gene. The CDR3 is 14 amino acids. CDR3 loop: CASSRGQRNTEAFF. The CDR3 nucleotides read TGTGCCAGCAGTAGAGGACAGCGGAACACTGAGGCTTTCTTT.

This clonotype was seen a handful of times. The V gene is TRBV11-2, the J gene TRBJ2-5, with 7 bases that match TRBD2. Per the germline V gene, CDR1 is SGHAT and CDR2 is FQNNGV. The V gene end was trimmed by 2 bases and the J gene end by 4 bases; junction bases not matched to a gene: 10. The length of the CDR3 is 16 residues. The CDR3 sequence is CASSLFRGSSVETQYF. The CDR3 bases are TGTGCCAGCAGCTTATTCCGCGGGAGTTCGGTAGAGACCCAGTACTTC. The full variable domain, in which reference TRBV11-2 and TRBJ2-5 provide the parts outside the CDR3, is EAGVAQSPRYKIIEKRQSVAFWCNPISGHATLYWYQQILGQGPKLLIQFQNNGVVDDSQLPKDRFSAERLKGVDSTLKIQPAKLEDSAVYLCASSLFRGSSVETQYFGPGTRLLVL.

V and J are TRBV7-7 and TRBJ2-7; weak D call: TRBD2 (6 bases). CDR3 length: 15 residues. Germline V gene sequence: CDR1 SSHAT, CDR2 FNYEAQ (reference sequence). Trimming shortened V by 5 bases and J by 2 bases, and 16 bases separated the two germline ends. The CDR3 region is CASSVVVGGTYEQYF. The CDR3 DNA is TGTGCCAGCAGCGTTGTCGTGGGCGGGACCTACGAGCAGTACTTC.

This clonotype was seen a single time. The V call is TRBV20-1, the J call TRBJ2-3; 9 nucleotides agree with TRBD2. The germline V gene has CDR1 DFQATT and CDR2 SNEGSKA (reference sequence). The CDR3 covers 14 residues. V lost 6 bases to trimming and J lost 6 bases; unmatched junction nucleotides: 10. CDR3 in amino acids: CSALPGLAVDTQYF. CDR3 DNA: TGCAGTGCCCTTCCGGGACTAGCAGTCGATACGCAGTATTTT.